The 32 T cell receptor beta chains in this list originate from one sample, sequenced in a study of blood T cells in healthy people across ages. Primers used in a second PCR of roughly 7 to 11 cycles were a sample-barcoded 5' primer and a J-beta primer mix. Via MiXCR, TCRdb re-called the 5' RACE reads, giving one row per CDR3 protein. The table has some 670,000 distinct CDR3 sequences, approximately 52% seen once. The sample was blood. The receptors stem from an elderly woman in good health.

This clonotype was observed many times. CDR3 loop: CASGPSDRGYTGELFF. Written as DNA, the CDR3 is TGCGCCAGCGGCCCTTCGGACAGGGGATACACCGGGGAGCTGTTTTTT. The chain combines TRBV5-1 with TRBJ2-2, with TRBD1 matching over 9 bases. The CDR3 extends over 16 amino acids. With 7 bases clipped from V and 3 bases from J, the junction kept 10 bases outside the gene matches. Germline V gene lookup returns CDR1 SGHRS and CDR2 YFSETQ.

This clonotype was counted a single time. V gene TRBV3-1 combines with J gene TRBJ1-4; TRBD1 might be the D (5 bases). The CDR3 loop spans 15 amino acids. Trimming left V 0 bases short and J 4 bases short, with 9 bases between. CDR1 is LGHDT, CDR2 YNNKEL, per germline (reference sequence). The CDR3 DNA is TGTGCCAGCAGCCAAGATAGAGGGGTTAATGAAAAACTGTTTTTT. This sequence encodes CASSQDRGVNEKLFF.

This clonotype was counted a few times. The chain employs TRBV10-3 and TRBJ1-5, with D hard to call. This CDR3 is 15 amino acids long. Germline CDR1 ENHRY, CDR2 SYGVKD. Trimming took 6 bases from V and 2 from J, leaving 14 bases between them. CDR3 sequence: CAIRSGSAGNQPQHF. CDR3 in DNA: TGTGCCATCAGATCCGGGTCGGCAGGCAATCAGCCCCAGCATTTT.

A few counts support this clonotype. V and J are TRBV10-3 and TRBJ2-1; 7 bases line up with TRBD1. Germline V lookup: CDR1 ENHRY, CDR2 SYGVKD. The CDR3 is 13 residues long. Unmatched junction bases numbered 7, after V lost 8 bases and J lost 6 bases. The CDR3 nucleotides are TGTGCCATCCACCGGGACAGCTCCAATGAGCAGTTCTTC. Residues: CAIHRDSSNEQFF.

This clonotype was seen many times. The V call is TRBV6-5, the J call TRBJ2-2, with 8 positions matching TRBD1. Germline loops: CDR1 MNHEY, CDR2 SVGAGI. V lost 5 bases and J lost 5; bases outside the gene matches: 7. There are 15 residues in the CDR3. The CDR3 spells CASSRGQAGTGELFF. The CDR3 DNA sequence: TGTGCCAGCAGTAGGGGACAGGCAGGGACCGGGGAGCTGTTTTTT.

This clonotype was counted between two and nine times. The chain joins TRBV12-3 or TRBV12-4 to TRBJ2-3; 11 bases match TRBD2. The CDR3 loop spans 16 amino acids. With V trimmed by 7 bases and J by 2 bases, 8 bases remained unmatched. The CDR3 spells CASTRTSGFHTDTQYF. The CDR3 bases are TGTGCCAGCACCCGGACTAGCGGGTTTCACACAGATACGCAGTATTTT.

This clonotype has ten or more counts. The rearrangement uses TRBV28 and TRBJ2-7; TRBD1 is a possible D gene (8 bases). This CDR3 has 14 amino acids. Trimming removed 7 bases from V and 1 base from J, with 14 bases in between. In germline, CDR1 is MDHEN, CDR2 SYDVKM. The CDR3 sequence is CASKQGGLSYEQYF. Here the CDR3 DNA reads TGTGCCAGCAAACAGGGGGGACTATCCTACGAGCAGTACTTC.

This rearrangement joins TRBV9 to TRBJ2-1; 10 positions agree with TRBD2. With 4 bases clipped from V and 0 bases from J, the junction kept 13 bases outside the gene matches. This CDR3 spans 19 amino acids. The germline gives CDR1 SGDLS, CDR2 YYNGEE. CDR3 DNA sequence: TGTGCCAGCAGCTTATTTAGCGGGGGGCCCATAAGCTCCTACAATGAGCAGTTCTTC. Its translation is CASSLFSGGPISSYNEQFF.

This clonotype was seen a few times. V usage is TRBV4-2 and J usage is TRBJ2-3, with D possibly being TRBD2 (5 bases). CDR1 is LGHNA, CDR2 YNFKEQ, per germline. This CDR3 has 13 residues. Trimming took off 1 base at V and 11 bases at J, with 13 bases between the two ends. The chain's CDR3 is CASSQGERNEQYF. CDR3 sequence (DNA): TGTGCCAGCAGCCAAGGTGAGCGGAATGAGCAGTATTTT.

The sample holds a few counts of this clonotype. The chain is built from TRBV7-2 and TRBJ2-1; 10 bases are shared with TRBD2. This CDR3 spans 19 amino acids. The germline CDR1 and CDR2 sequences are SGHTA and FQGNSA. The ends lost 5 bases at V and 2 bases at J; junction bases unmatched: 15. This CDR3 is CASSPGGSGRRGAYNEQFF. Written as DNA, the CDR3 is TGTGCCAGCAGCCCAGGAGGTAGCGGGAGGCGGGGGGCCTACAATGAGCAGTTCTTC.

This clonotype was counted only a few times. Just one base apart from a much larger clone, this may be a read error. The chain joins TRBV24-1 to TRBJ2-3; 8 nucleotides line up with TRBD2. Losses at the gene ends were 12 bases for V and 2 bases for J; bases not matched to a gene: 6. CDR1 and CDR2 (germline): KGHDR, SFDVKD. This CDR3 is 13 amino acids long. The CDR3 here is CAASSGLTDTQYF. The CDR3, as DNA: TGTGCCGCCTCTAGCGGGCTCACAGATACGCAGTATTTT.

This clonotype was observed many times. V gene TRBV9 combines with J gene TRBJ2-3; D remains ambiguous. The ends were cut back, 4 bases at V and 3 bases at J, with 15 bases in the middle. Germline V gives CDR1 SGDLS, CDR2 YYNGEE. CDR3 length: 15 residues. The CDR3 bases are TGTGCCAGCAGCCCCCCCCACCCTAGGACAGATACGCAGTATTTT. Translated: CASSPPHPRTDTQYF.

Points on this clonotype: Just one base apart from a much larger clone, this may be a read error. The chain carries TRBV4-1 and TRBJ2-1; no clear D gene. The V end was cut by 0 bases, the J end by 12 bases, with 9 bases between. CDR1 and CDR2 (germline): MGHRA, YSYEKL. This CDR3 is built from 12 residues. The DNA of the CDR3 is TGCGCCAGCAGCCAAGATGGCACTGGGCAGTTCTTC. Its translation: CASSQDGTGQFF.

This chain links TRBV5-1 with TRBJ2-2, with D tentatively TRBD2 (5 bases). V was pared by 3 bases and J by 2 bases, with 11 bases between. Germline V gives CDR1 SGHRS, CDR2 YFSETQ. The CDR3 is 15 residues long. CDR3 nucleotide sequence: TGCGCCAGCAGCTCGGGAACTCCTAACACCGGGGAGCTGTTTTTT. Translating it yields CASSSGTPNTGELFF. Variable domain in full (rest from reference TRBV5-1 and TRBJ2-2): KAGVTQTPRYLIKTRGQQVTLSCSPISGHRSVSWYQQTPGQGLQFLFEYFSETQRNKGNFPGRFSGRQFSNSRSEMNVSTLELGDSALYLCASSSGTPNTGELFFGEGSRLTVL.

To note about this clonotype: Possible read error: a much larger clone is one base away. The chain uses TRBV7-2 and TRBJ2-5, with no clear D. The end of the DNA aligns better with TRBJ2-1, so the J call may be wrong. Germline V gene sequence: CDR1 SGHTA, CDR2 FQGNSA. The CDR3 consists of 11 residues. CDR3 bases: TGTGCCAGCACCCAACAAGAGACCCAGTTCTTC. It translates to CASTQQETQFF.

The CDR3 nucleotides read TGTGCCAGCAGCTTGTATGTTCCCTCGGATACGCAGTATTTT. This gives the protein CASSLYVPSDTQYF. The chain couples TRBV5-6 to TRBJ2-3; D unclear. V was cut by 1 base and J by 6 bases, with 12 bases left in between. Germline V gives CDR1 SGHDT, CDR2 YYEEEE. The CDR3 runs 14 residues.

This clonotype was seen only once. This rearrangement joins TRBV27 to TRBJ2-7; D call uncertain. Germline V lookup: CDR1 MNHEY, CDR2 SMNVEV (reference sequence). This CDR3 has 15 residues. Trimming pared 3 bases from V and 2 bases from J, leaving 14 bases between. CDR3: CASSFFGSSTYEQYF. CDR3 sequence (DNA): TGTGCCAGCAGTTTTTTCGGTAGCAGCACCTACGAGCAGTACTTC.

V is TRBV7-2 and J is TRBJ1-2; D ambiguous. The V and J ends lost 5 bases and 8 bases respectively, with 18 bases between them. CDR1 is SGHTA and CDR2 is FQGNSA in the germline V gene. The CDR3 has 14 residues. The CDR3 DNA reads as TGTGCCAGCAGCCCTACGACCGGGCCGGAAGGCTACACCTTC. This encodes CASSPTTGPEGYTF.

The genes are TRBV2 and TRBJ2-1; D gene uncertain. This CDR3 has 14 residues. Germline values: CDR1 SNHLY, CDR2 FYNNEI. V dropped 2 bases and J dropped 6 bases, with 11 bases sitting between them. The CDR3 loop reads CASSELGMGNEQFF. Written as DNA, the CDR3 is TGTGCCAGCAGTGAACTGGGAATGGGCAATGAGCAGTTCTTC. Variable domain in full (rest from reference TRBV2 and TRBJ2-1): EPEVTQTPSHQVTQMGQEVILRCVPISNHLYFYWYRQILGQKVEFLVSFYNNEISEKSEIFDDQFSVERPDGSNFTLKIRSTKLEDSAMYFCASSELGMGNEQFFGPGTRLTVL.

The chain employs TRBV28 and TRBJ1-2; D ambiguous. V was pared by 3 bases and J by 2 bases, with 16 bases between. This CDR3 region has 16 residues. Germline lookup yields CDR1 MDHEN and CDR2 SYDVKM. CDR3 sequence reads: CASSFSGSIGNYGYTF. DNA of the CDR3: TGTGCCAGCAGTTTCTCGGGGAGTATAGGAAACTATGGCTACACCTTC.

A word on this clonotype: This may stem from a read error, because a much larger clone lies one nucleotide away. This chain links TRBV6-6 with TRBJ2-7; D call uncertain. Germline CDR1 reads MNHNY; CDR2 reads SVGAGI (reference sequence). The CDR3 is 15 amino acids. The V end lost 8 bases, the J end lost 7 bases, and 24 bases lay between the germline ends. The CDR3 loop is CASGFYRGSYNEQYF. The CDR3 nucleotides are TGTGCCAGCGGTTTCTACCGTGGCTCCTACAATGAGCAGTACTTC.

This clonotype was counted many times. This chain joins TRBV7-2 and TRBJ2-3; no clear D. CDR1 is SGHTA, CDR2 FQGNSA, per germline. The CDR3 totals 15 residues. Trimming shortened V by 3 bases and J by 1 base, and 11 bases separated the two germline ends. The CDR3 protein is CASSFTQDGTDTQYF. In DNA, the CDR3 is TGTGCCAGCAGCTTTACCCAAGACGGCACAGATACGCAGTATTTT.

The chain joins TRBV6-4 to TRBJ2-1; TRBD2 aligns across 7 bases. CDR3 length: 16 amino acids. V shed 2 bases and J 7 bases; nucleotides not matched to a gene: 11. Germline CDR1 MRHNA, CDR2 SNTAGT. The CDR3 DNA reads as TGTGCCAGCAGTGACATAAATCGCGGGAGACCTAATGAGCAGTTCTTC. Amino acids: CASSDINRGRPNEQFF.

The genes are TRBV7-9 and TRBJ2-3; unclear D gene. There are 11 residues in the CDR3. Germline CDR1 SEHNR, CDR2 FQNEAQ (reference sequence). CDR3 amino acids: CAPSIGDTQYF. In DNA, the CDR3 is TGTGCTCCTTCCATTGGAGATACGCAGTATTTT. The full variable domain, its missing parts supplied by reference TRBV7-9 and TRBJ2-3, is DTGVSQNPRHKITKRGQNVTFRCDPISEHNRLYWYRQTLGQGPEFLTYFQNEAQLEKSRLLSDRFSAERPKGSFSTLEIQRTEQGDSAMYLCAPSIGDTQYFGPGTRLTVL.

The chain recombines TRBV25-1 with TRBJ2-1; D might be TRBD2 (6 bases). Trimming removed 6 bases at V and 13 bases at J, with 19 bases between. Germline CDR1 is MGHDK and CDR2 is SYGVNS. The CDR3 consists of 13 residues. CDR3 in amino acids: CASSPGTQETQFF. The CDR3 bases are TGTGCCAGCAGCCCGGGGACTCAAGAGACCCAGTTCTTC.

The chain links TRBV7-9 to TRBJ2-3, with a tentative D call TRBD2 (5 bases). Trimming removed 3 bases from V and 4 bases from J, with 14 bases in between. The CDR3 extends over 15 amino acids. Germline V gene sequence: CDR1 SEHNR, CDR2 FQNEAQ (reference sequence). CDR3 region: CASSFEEVIPDTQYF. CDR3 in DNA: TGTGCCAGCAGCTTTGAGGAGGTCATACCAGATACGCAGTATTTT.

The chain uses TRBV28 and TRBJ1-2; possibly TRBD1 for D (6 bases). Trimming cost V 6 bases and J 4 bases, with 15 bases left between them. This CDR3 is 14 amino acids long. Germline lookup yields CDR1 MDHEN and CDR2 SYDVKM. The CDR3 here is CASRVYRDTYGYTF. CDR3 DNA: TGTGCCAGCAGGGTCTACAGGGACACCTATGGCTACACCTTC.

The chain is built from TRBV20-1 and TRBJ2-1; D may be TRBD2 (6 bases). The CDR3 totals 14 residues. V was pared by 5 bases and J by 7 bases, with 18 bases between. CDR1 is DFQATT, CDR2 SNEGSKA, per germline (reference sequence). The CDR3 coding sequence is TGCAGTGCTTTCTCAGGGAGAGGGAGGAATGAGCAGTTCTTC. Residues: CSAFSGRGRNEQFF.

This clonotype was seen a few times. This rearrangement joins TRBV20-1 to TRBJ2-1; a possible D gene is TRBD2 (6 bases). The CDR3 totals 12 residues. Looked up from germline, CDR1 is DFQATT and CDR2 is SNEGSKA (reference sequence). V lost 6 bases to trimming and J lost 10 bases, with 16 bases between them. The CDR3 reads CSAVGGIREQFF. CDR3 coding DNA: TGCAGTGCCGTGGGAGGAATACGGGAGCAGTTCTTC.

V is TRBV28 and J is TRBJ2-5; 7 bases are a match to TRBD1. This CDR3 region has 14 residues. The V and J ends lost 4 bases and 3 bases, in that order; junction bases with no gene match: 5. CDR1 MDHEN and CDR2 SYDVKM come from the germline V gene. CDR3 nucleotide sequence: TGTGCCAGCAGTTCCTTGGGACAGAAAGAGACCCAGTACTTC. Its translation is CASSSLGQKETQYF. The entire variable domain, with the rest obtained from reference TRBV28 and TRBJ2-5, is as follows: DVKVTQSSRYLVKRTGEKVFLECVQDMDHENMFWYRQDPGLGLRLIYFSYDVKMKEKGDIPEGYSVSREKKERFSLILESASTNQTSMYLCASSSLGQKETQYFGPGTRLLVL.

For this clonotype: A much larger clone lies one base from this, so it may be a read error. The CDR3 bases are TGTGCCAGCAGCTTCCCTCCGGAAGAGACCCAGTTCTTC. It yields the protein CASSFPPEETQFF. J is TRBJ2-1 and V is TRBV7-9; unclear D gene. The CDR3 length is 13 residues. The ends were cut back, 3 bases at V and 13 bases at J, with 16 bases in the middle. Germline lookup yields CDR1 SEHNR and CDR2 FQNEAQ (reference sequence).

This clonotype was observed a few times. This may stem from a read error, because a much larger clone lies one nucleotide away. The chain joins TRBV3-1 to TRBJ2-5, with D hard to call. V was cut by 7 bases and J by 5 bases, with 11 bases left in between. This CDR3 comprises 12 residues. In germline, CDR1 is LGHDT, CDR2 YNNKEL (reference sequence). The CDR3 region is CASTTRCETQYF. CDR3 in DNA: TGTGCCAGCACCACAAGGTGTGAGACCCAGTACTTC.